This T cell receptor (beta chain) originates from a study of shared clonotypes between healthy human individuals. Study-level points and caveats: Compared with memory subsets, naive subsets generally had larger estimated richness. Around 5.3% of naive CD4 clonotypes were shared across four donors.

Among the donors, all were Caucasian adults who lived in Nashville, Tennessee. TCRdb keeps only in-frame clones here, not all; method: immunoSEQ multiplex PCR. The sample shows about 1.1 million clones, approximately 80% of them seen only once. With regard to this clone: The antigen is unknown. Other DNA sequences within the sample encode an identical CDR3.

V shed 4 bases and J 1 base; nucleotides not matched to a gene: 3. This CDR3 has 14 residues. The germline gives CDR1 SGHRS, CDR2 YFSETQ. The sequencing sample was made of memory CD4+ T cells from PBMCs. The subset: CD45RA-negative fraction. The V call is TRBV5-1, the J call TRBJ2-7, with 9 positions matching TRBD1. The sequence derives from a man between 18 and 29 years old in good health. Some clones in this sample may be carry-over from other donors' samples. CDR3 in DNA: TGCGCCAGCAGCAGGACAGGGGAGTCCTACGAGCAGTACTTC. Translated: CASSRTGESYEQYF. The full variable domain, its missing parts supplied by reference TRBV5-1 and TRBJ2-7, is KAGVTQTPRYLIKTRGQQVTLSCSPISGHRSVSWYQQTPGQGLQFLFEYFSETQRNKGNFPGRFSGRQFSNSRSEMNVSTLELGDSALYLCASSRTGESYEQYFGPGTRLTVT.